This entry is about one TCR beta chain. Germline V gives CDR1 SGHDT, CDR2 YYEEEE. V was cut by 7 bases and J by 7 bases, with 17 bases left in between. The CDR3 has 13 residues. Study processing details: Amplified reference gene primers provided the basis for estimating nucleated cell counts. Clones were read by immunoSEQ multiplex PCR, and TCRdb kept only the in-frame ones, dropping some. The V and J calls and the clone size are those of that table, but D and trimming were determined from the DNA. In the table there are 220,000 or so clones, 86% of which are singletons. Participants spanned ages roughly 18 to 90 years and resided in 20 to 25 US areas. The sample comes from a study of blood T cell repertoires in COVID-19. Whole-study context: Samples taken during acute and convalescent COVID-19 were collected in the United States, Italy and Spain.

The sample was PBMCs or T cells enriched from blood (not recorded which). The rearrangement links TRBV5-6 to TRBJ1-2; maybe TRBD1 (5 bases). The clonotype comes from a woman in her forties or fifties who had recovered from COVID-19. The CDR3 region is CASCKRGKRGYTF. CDR3 DNA: TGTGCCAGCTGCAAACGGGGGAAACGTGGCTACACCTTC.